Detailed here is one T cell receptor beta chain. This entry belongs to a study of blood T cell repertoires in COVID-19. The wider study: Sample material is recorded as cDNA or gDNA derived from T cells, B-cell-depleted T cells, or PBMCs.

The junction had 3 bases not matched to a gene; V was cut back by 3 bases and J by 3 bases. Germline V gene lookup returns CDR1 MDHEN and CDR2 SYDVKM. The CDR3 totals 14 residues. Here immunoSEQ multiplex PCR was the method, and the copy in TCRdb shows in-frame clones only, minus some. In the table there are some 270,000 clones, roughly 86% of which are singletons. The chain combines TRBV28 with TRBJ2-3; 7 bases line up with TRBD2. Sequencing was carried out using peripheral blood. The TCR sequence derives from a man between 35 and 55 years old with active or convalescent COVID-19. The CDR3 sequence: CASSLGEGTDTQYF. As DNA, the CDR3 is TGTGCCAGCAGTTTGGGGGAGGGAACAGATACGCAGTATTTT.